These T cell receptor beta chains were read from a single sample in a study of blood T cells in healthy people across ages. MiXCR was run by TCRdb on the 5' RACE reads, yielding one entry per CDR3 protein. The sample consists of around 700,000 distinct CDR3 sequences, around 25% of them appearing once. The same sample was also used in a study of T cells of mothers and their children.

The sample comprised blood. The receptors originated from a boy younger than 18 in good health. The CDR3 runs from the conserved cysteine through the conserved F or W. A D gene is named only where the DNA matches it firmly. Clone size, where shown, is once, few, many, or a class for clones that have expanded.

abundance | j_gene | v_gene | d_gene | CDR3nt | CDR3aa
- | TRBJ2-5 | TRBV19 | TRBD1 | TGTGCCAGTAGAATCGGGACAGGGTGGGAAGAGACCCAGTACTTC | CASRIGTGWEETQYF
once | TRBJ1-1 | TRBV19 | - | TGTGCCAGTAGTAGACCGGGGGGCATGAACACTGAAGCTTTCTTT | CASSRPGGMNTEAFF
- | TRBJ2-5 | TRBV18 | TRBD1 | TGTGCCAGCTCACAATCGACAGGGGGCGAAGAGACCCAGTACTTC | CASSQSTGGEETQYF
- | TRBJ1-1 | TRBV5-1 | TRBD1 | TGCGCCAGCAGCTTGCCGGTGGCAGGGGGTTCTTACCCGGATGAAGCTTTCTTT | CASSLPVAGGSYPDEAFF
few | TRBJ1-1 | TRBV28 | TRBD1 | TGTGCCAGCGGCGAACGACAGGGGATGAACACTGAAGCTTTCTTT | CASGERQGMNTEAFF
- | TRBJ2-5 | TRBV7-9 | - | TGTGCCAGCAGCTCAGTGAAGGGGTATCTGGAGACCCAGTACTTC | CASSSVKGYLETQYF
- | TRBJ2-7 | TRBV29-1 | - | TGCAGCGTTGTTGGGGTGAAGGGAGCCGCCTACGAGCAGTACTTC | CSVVGVKGAAYEQYF
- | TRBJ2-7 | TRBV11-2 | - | TGTGCCAGCAGCTTAGGCCGCTGGGGGGGCTCAAAGACCTACGAGCAGTACTTC | CASSLGRWGGSKTYEQYF
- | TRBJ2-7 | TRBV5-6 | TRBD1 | TGTGCCAGCAGAATTCGATCGGGACAGGGGGTAATGGAGCAGTACTTC | CASRIRSGQGVMEQYF
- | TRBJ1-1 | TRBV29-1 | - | TGCAGCGCCCGGGCGGGGAACACTGAACCTTTCTTT | CSARAGNTEPFF
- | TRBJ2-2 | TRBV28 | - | TGTGCCAGCAGTTCCGTTGGGTTAGGGGGGACTCGCAGCACCGGGGAGCTGTTTTTT | CASSSVGLGGTRSTGELFF
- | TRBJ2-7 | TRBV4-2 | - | TGTGCCAGCAGCCAAGATCTAGTATGGTCCTACGAGCAGTACTTC | CASSQDLVWSYEQYF
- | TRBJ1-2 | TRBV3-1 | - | TGTGCCAGCAGCCCAGGGGCAGGGACCAATGGCTACACCTTC | CASSPGAGTNGYTF
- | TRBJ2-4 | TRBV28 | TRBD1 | TGTGCCAGCAGTTTAGTCCAGACAGGGGAAGCCATTCAGTACTTC | CASSLVQTGEAIQYF
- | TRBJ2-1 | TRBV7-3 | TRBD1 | TGTGCCAGCAGCCCGTCGACAGGGGACAATGAGCAGTTCTTC | CASSPSTGDNEQFF